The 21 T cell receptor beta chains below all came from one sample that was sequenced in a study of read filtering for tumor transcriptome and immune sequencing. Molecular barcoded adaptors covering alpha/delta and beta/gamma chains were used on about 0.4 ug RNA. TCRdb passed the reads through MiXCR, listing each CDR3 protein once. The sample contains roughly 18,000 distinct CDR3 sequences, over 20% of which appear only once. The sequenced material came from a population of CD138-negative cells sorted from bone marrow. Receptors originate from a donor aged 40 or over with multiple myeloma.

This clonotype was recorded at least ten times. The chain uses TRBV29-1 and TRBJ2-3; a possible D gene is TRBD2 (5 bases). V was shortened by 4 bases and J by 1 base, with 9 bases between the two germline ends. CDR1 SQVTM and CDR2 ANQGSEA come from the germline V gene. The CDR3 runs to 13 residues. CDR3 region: CSVASGRTDTQYF. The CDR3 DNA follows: TGCAGCGTTGCCAGCGGTCGCACAGATACGCAGTATTTT.

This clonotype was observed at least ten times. CDR3 in amino acids: CASSVVDSGRTDTQYF. The CDR3 DNA reads as TGTGCCAGCAGCGTAGTGGATAGCGGGAGAACAGATACGCAGTATTTT. V usage is TRBV9 and J usage is TRBJ2-3; 9 bases map to TRBD2. Germline values: CDR1 SGDLS, CDR2 YYNGEE. This CDR3 comprises 16 residues. V dropped 0 bases and J dropped 3; count of bases not matched to a gene: 5.

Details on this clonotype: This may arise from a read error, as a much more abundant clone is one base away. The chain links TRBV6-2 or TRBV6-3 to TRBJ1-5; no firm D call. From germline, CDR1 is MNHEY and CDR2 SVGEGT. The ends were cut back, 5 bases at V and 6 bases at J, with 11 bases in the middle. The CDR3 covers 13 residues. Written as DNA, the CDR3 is TGTGCCAGCAGTCATGACCCGGGTCAGCCCCAGCATTTT. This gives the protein CASSHDPGQPQHF.

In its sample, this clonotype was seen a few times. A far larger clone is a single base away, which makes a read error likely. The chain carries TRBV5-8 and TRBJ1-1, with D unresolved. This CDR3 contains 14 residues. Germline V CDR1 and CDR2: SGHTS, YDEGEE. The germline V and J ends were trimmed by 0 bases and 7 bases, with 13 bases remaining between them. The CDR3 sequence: CASSLDDGGYEAFF. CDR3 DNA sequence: TGTGCCAGCAGCTTGGATGACGGAGGCTATGAAGCTTTCTTT.

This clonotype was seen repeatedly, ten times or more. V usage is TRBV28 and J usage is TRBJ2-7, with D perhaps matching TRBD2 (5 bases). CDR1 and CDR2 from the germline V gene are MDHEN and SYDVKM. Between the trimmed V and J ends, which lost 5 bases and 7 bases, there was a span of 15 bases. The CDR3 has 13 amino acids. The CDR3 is CASSLSPKREQYF. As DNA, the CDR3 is TGTGCCAGCAGTCTGAGTCCTAAGCGGGAGCAGTACTTC.

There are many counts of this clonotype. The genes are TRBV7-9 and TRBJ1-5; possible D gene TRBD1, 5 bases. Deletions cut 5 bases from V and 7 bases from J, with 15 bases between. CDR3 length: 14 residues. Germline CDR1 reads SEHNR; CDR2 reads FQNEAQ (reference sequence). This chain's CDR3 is CASSRGGSAQPQHF. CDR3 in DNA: TGTGCCAGCAGCCGGGGGGGTTCAGCACAGCCCCAGCATTTT.

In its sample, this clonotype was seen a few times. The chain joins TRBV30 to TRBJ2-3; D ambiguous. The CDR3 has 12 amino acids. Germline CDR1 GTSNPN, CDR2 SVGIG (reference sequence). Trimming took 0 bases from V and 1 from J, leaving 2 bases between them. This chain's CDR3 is CAWSVGTDTQYF. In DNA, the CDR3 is TGTGCCTGGAGTGTGGGCACAGATACGCAGTATTTT.

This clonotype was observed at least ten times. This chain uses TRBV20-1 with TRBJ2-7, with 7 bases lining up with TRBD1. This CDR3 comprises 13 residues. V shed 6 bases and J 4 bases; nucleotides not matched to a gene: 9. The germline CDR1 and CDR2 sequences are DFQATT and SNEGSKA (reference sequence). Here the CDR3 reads CSARIGGDYEQYF. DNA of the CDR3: TGCAGTGCCCGTATAGGGGGCGATTACGAGCAGTACTTC.

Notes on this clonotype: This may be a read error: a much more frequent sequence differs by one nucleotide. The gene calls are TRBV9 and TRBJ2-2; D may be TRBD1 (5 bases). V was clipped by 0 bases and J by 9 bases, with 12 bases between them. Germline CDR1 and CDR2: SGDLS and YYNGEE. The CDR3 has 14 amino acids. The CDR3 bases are TGTGCCAGCAGCGTAGCTGCAGGGAACAGGGAGCTGTTTTTT. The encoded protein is CASSVAAGNRELFF. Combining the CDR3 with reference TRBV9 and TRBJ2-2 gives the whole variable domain DSGVTQTPKHLITATGQRVTLRCSPRSGDLSVYWYQQSLDQGLQFLIQYYNGEERAKGNILERFSAQQFPDLHSELNLSSLELGDSALYFCASSVAAGNRELFFGEGSRLTVL.

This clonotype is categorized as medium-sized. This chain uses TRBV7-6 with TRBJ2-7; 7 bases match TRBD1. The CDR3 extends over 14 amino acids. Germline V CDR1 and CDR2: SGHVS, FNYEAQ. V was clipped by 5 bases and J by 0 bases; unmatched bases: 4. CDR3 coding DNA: TGTGCCAGCAGCCCGGGACAGAGCTCCTACGAGCAGTACTTC. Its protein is CASSPGQSSYEQYF.

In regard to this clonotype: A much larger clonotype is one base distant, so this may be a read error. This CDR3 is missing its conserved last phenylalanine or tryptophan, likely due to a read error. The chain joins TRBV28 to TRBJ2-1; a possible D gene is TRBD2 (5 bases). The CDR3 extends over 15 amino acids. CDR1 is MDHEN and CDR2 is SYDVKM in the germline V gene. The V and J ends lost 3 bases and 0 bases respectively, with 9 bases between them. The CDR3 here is CASSFAGVSYNEQFY. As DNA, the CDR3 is TGTGCCAGCAGTTTTGCCGGGGTCTCCTACAATGAGCAGTTCTAC.

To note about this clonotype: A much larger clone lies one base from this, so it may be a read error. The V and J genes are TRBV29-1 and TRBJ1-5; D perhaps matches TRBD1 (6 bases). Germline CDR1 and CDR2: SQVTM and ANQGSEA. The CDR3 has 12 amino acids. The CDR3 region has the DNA TGCGGCGTCAGACAGGAGAATCAGCCCCAGCATTTT. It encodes CGVRQENQPQHF.

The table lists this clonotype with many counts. Written as DNA, the CDR3 is TGTGCCAGCAGCCTAACACCCGAAACTAATGAAAAACTGTTTTTT. It encodes CASSLTPETNEKLFF. V usage is TRBV7-2 and J usage is TRBJ1-4; D not certain. This CDR3 comprises 15 residues. The V and J ends lost 5 bases and 1 base respectively, with 11 bases between them. Germline V gene data show CDR1 as SGHTA and CDR2 as FQGNSA.

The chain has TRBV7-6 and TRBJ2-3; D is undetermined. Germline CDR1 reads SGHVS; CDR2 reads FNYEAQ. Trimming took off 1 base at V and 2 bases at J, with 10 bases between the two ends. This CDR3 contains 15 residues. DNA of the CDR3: TGTGCCAGCAGCTTAGGTAGTACCTCCACAGATACGCAGTATTTT. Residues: CASSLGSTSTDTQYF.

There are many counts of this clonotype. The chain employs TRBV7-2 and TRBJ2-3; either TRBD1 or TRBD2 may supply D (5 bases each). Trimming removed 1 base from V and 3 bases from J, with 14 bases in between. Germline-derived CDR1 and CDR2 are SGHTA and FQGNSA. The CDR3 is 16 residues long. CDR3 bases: TGTGCCAGCAGCTTAGATCGGTTGGGGGAGACAGATACGCAGTATTTT. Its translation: CASSLDRLGETDTQYF.

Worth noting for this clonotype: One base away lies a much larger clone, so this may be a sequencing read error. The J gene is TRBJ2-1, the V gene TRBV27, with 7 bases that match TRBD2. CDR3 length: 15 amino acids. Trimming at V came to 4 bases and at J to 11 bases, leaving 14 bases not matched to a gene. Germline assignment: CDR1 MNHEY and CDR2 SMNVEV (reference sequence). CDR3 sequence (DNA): TGTGCCAGCAGTTCCGGGGGGTCCGGCGTTAATAAGCAGTTCTTC. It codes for CASSSGGSGVNKQFF.

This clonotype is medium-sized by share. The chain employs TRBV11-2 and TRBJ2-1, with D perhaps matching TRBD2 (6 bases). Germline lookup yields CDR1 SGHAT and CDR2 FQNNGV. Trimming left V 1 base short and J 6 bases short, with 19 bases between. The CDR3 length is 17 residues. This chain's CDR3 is CASSLGPRGVRGNEQFF. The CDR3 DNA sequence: TGTGCCAGCAGCTTAGGCCCGCGCGGGGTGAGAGGCAATGAGCAGTTCTTC.

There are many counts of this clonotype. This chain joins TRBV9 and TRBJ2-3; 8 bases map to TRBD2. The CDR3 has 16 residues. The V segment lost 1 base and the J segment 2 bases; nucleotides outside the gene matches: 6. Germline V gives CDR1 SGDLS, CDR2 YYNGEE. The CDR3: CASSVKSGGYTDTQYF. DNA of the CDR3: TGTGCCAGCAGCGTAAAGAGCGGGGGATACACAGATACGCAGTATTTT.

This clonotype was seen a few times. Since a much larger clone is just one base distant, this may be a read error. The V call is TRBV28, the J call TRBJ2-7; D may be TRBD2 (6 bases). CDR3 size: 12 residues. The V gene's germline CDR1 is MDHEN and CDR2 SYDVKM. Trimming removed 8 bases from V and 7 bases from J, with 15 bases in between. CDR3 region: CASGRRGMEQYF. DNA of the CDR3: TGTGCCAGCGGTCGACGGGGGATGGAGCAGTACTTC.

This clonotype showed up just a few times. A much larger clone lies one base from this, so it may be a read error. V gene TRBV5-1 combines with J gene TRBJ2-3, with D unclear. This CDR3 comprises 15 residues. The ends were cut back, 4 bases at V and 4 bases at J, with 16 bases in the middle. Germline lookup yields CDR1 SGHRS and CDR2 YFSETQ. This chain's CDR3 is CASSVGTTASDTQYF. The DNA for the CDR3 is TGCGCCAGCAGCGTGGGAACCACAGCTTCAGATACGCAGTATTTT.

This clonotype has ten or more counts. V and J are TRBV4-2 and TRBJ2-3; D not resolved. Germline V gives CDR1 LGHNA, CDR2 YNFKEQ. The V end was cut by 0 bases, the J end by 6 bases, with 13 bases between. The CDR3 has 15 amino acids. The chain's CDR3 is CASSQDASDRDTQYF. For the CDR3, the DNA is TGTGCCAGCAGCCAAGATGCGTCCGATCGGGATACGCAGTATTTT.